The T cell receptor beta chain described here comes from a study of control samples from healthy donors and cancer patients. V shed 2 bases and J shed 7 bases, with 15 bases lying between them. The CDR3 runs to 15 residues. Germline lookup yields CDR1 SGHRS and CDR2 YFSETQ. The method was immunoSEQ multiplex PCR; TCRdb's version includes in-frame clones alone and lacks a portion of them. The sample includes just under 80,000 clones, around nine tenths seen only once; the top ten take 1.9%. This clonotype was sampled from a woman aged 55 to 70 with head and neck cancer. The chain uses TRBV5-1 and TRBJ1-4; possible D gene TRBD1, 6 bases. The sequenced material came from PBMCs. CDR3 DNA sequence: TGCGCCAGCAGCTTCGGTGGGGGGCTTATTGAAAAACTGTTTTTT. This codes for CASSFGGGLIEKLFF.